This T cell receptor (beta chain) was profiled in a study of STAT3 mutations in large granular lymphocyte leukemia. Overall study: Among longitudinally sequenced T-LGLL patients, roughly half had canonical activating STAT3 mutations detected. Study-wide results and limits: In about 30% of the 18 patients, new TCR clonotypes emerged after therapy. Every T-cell large granular lymphocyte leukemia patient had at least one immunodominant TCR beta clonotype.

Trimming pared 2 bases from V and 1 base from J, leaving 11 bases between. Germline V lookup: CDR1 SGHTA, CDR2 FQGTGA. CDR3 length: 15 residues. As regards this clone: No antigen is known for it.

Generated by immunoSEQ multiplex PCR, the TCRdb table keeps only in-frame clones and is missing some. The repertoire includes under 2,500 clones, 60% to 70% of them detected once, and around 85% sits in the top ten. Input material: peripheral blood mononuclear cells. This sequence originates from a woman aged 50 to 65 with T-cell large granular lymphocyte leukemia. Some clones in this sample may be carry-over from other donors' samples. This chain uses TRBV7-3 with TRBJ1-2; the D gene is possibly TRBD1 (5 bases). CDR3 sequence: CASSLQGPLNYGYTF. CDR3 in DNA: TGTGCCAGCAGCTTACAGGGACCGCTTAACTATGGCTACACCTTC.